This TCR beta chain emerged from a study of blood T cell repertoires in COVID-19 (dated by TCRdb to 2020 to 2021). Concerning the study at large: Samples from collaborators originated in the United States, Italy and Spain and spanned both the acute and convalescent phases of COVID-19. A freely available public database, intended as a resource for researchers studying the immune response to SARS-CoV-2, is where the repertoires were released. The dataset comprised deeply sampled blood TCRbeta repertoires from subjects exposed to, actively infected with, or recovered from COVID-19. The sample metadata nearly always contained a de-identified subject ID, COVID-19 status, age in years and sex. The material from the prospective study consisted of cDNA or gDNA derived from T cells, B-cell-depleted T cells, or PBMCs. Samples were obtained from the ongoing ImmuneRACE study (first 160 participants) and from 1,200 or so subjects provided by 6 global collaborators. HLA class I and class II types, where available, came from metadata supplied by the sample provider rather than from assay-based typing.

Whole blood was collected in K2EDTA tubes by collaborating institutions according to the institutions' own protocols. Collaborator samples were shipped for TCRbeta analysis as frozen whole blood, isolated PBMCs, or DNA extracted from either sample type. TCRbeta CDR3 regions were amplified from genomic DNA by means of the immunoSEQ Assay, a bias-controlled multiplex PCR. In the paper's pipeline: The number of nucleated cells in each sample was estimated by amplification of reference gene primers within the assay. Sequence reads were collapsed and filtered to measure the absolute abundance of every unique TCRbeta CDR3 rearrangement. Productive Simpson clonality was computed per sample as the square root of Simpson's diversity index over productive rearrangements. TCRdb provides this immuneACCESS table in a form limited to in-frame rearrangements. Some clones are lacking; in checked studies, under half of them reflect an unresolved V gene, and why the rest are absent is not known. V and J calls and clone size are copied from that table; D and trimming were computed from the DNA. In all, the sample holds 15,000 to 20,000 clones, and 70% to 90% of those were seen once. About two thirds of the sample goes to the ten largest clones.

General study outcomes and caveats: How much clinical and demographic metadata was included differed by source and by participant, and the metadata was provided uncurated.

The germline V gene supplies CDR1 MNHEY and CDR2 SVGAGI. Cut back by 4 bases and 9 bases, the V and J ends lie 10 bases apart. The CDR3 runs 13 amino acids, cysteine and phenylalanine included. The kept DNA is CDR3 alone, 39 bases in frame from the first base. This clone was picked up a small number of times. No antigen is known for it. Base qualities are not at hand, and no much larger clone is one base apart. The sample taken for sequencing was peripheral blood. The receptor was derived from an elderly man with acute or convalescent COVID-19. The chain is made from TRBV6-5 and TRBJ1-6, and perhaps TRBD1 as D gene, on 5 matching bases. CDR3 region: CASSSQGTSPLHF. The base sequence is TGTGCCAGCAGTTCGCAGGGAACTTCACCCCTCCACTTT.